Below, 9 T cell receptor beta chains from the same sample are listed, as sequenced in a study of T cells expressing NK-cell markers. Each CDR3 protein gets one entry in TCRdb, which reprocessed the 5' RACE reads and gives no DNA. The specimen's table records about 440,000 distinct CDR3 sequences. Sequencing was done on a sample of blood T cells: a sorted CD56 or NKG2C T cell subset, CD4+ or CD8+ T cells, or bulk PBMC T cells (not recorded which). Every receptor here comes from a woman aged 18 to 75 in good health.

The chain combines TRBV7-7 with TRBJ2-5; TCRdb selects TRBD1, and the lack of DNA leaves this call unchecked. Germline loops: CDR1 SSHAT, CDR2 FNYEAQ (reference sequence). This CDR3 spans 16 amino acids. The CDR3 here is CASSLAAGGRQETQYF.

This chain connects TRBV12-3 or TRBV12-4 to TRBJ1-6; without DNA, the TCRdb call of TRBD1 cannot be checked. This CDR3 comprises 14 residues. The CDR3 sequence is CASSPQGRNSPLHF.

This chain uses TRBV7-2 with TRBJ2-3; no DNA is available, so the TRBD1 call from TCRdb remains unchecked. Germline CDR1 reads SGHTA; CDR2 reads FQGNSA. The CDR3 runs to 14 residues. The CDR3 protein is CASSLFKGSDTQYF.

The V gene is TRBV4-3, the J gene TRBJ2-7; checking the TCRdb D call of TRBD1 is not possible without DNA. Germline CDR1 is LGHNA and CDR2 is YSLEER. The CDR3 has 14 amino acids. This chain's CDR3 is CASSQGGRSYEQYF.

V gene TRBV5-5 combines with J gene TRBJ2-3; there is no DNA to check the TCRdb D call of TRBD2. The CDR3 consists of 15 residues. Looked up from germline, CDR1 is SGHKS and CDR2 is YYEKEE (reference sequence). This chain's CDR3 is CASSSNTGDSDTQYF.

The gene calls are TRBV5-1 and TRBJ1-2. There are 16 residues in the CDR3. The germline gives CDR1 SGHRS, CDR2 YFSETQ. This CDR3 reads CASSLDWGGASYGYTF.

This chain joins TRBV20-1 and TRBJ1-6; no DNA is available, so the TRBD1 call from TCRdb remains unchecked. The CDR3 sequence is 14 residues long. Germline V gene sequence: CDR1 DFQATT, CDR2 SNEGSKA (reference sequence). The chain's CDR3 is CSAGQGFYNSPLHF.

J is TRBJ1-2 and V is TRBV7-2; TCRdb's D call, TRBD1, is unchecked because there is no DNA. Germline V CDR1 and CDR2: SGHTA, FQGNSA. The CDR3 is 15 residues long. CDR3 sequence: CASSVNRGANYGYTF. Filled out from reference TRBV7-2 and TRBJ1-2, the complete variable domain reads GAGVSQSPSNKVTEKGKDVELRCDPISGHTALYWYRQSLGQGLEFLIYFQGNSAPDKSGLPSDRFSAERTGGSVSTLTIQRTQQEDSAVYLCASSVNRGANYGYTFGSGTRLTVV.

This chain connects TRBV30 to TRBJ2-1. Looked up from germline, CDR1 is GTSNPN and CDR2 is SVGIG (reference sequence). This CDR3 is 13 amino acids long. The CDR3 region is CAWSPSSYNEQFF.